This TCR beta chain was recovered during a study of T-cell reconstitution after alpha-beta-depleted transplantation in children. Unique molecular identifiers were incorporated when the TCRbeta library was constructed. TCRdb processed the PCR reads anew with MiXCR; each CDR3 protein has one entry. This table has about 130,000 distinct CDR3 sequences, 8.5% to 10% appearing once. Concerning this clonotype itself: Its antigen is unknown.

V was pared by 4 bases and J by 5 bases, with 18 bases between. Germline CDR1 and CDR2: SGHNT and YYREEE (reference sequence). The CDR3 is 16 amino acids. The study's findings and limits: Recipient T cells and thymic progenitors that survived gave rise to the high TCRbeta diversity observed at day 60 in some patients. A year post-transplant, T-cell counts and diversity derived mostly from newly produced T cells.

The input for sequencing was PBMCs, mostly from graft donor cells, taken 180 days after TCRalphabeta/CD19-depleted stem cell transplant. This sequence joins TRBV5-4 and TRBJ2-2, with a possible D match to TRBD1 (6 bases). The receptor was isolated from a girl younger than two who had a stem cell transplant for combined immunodeficiency, so the T cells may come from the graft donor. The CDR3 region is CASSPNTGMSTGELFF. In nucleotides, the CDR3 is TGTGCCAGCAGCCCCAACACAGGGATGTCAACCGGGGAGCTGTTTTTT.